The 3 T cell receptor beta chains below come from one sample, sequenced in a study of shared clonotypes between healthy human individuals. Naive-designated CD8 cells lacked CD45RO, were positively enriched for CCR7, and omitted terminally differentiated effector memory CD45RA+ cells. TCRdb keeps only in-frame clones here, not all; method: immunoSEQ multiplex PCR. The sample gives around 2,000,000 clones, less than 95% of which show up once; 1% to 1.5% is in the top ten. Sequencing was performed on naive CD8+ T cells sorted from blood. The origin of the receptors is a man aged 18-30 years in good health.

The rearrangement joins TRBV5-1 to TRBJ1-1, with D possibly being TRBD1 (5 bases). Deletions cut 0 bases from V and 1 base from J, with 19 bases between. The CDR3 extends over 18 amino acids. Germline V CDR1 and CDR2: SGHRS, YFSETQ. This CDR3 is CASSLGGPKEATNTEAFF. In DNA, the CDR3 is TGCGCCAGCAGCTTGGGGGGACCTAAAGAGGCTACGAACACTGAAGCTTTCTTT.

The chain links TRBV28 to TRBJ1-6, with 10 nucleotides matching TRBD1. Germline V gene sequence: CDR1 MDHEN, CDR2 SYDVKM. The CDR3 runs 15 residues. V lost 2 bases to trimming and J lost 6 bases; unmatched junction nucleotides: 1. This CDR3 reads CASSLGTGANSPLHF. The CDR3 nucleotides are TGTGCCAGCAGTTTAGGGACAGGGGCTAATTCACCCCTCCACTTT. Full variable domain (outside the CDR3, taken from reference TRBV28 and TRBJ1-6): DVKVTQSSRYLVKRTGEKVFLECVQDMDHENMFWYRQDPGLGLRLIYFSYDVKMKEKGDIPEGYSVSREKKERFSLILESASTNQTSMYLCASSLGTGANSPLHFGNGTRLTVT.

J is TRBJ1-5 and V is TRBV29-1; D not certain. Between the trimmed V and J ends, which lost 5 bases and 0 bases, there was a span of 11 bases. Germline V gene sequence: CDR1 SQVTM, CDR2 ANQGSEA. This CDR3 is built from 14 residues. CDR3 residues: CSVHTGDSNQPQHF. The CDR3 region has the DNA TGCAGCGTTCATACGGGAGATAGCAATCAGCCCCAGCATTTT.